What follows are 26 T cell receptor beta chains derived from one specimen sequenced in a study of cytomegalovirus exposure and HLA in healthy donors. PCR amplification relied on 60 Vbeta primers (plus 13 Jbeta primers). Sequenced by immunoSEQ multiplex PCR; TCRdb stores in-frame clones only, minus some. This sample has 150,000 to 190,000 clones; around 79% occur once, and the top ten carry over 1.1%. Sample: PBMCs. The receptor set was obtained from a man between 18 and 29 years old in good health and CMV-seronegative.

The chain employs TRBV28 and TRBJ1-4; D is ambiguous. Trimming took 6 bases from V and 2 from J, leaving 10 bases between them. Germline CDR1 reads MDHEN; CDR2 reads SYDVKM. This CDR3 contains 14 residues. The CDR3 is CASREGQTNEKLFF. The CDR3 nucleotides read TGTGCCAGCAGGGAGGGTCAGACTAATGAAAAACTGTTTTTT.

The J gene is TRBJ1-2, the V gene TRBV6-1; no clear D gene. Germline lookup yields CDR1 MNHNS and CDR2 SASEGT. The CDR3 totals 15 residues. V was clipped by 0 bases and J by 4 bases, with 12 bases between them. This CDR3 reads CASSEASAGGYGYTF. The CDR3 coding sequence is TGTGCCAGCAGTGAAGCGTCCGCGGGAGGCTATGGCTACACCTTC.

The rearrangement uses TRBV7-9 and TRBJ1-6; D remains ambiguous. The CDR3 has 15 amino acids. Per the germline V gene, CDR1 is SEHNR and CDR2 is FQNEAQ (reference sequence). Trimming left V 3 bases short and J 7 bases short, with 13 bases between. The CDR3 DNA reads as TGTGCCAGCAGCTTCGGCCGGGAGCGAAATTCACCCCTCCACTTT. Residues: CASSFGRERNSPLHF.

This chain joins TRBV19 and TRBJ2-1, with TRBD2 matching over 9 bases. The germline gives CDR1 LNHDA, CDR2 SQIVND (reference sequence). The CDR3 extends over 13 amino acids. V dropped 6 bases and J dropped 12; count of bases not matched to a gene: 9. The DNA of the CDR3 is TGTGCCAGTAGCCCCAGCGGGGGGTTCGGGCAGTTCTTC. Amino acids: CASSPSGGFGQFF. The full variable domain, its missing parts supplied by reference TRBV19 and TRBJ2-1, is DGGITQSPKYLFRKEGQNVTLSCEQNLNHDAMYWYRQDPGQGLRLIYYSQIVNDFQKGDIAEGYSVSREKKESFPLTVTSAQKNPTAFYLCASSPSGGFGQFFGPGTRLTVL.

The V and J genes are TRBV6-1 and TRBJ2-7; D is possibly TRBD1 (6 bases). The CDR3 runs 16 residues. Deletions cut 1 base from V and 2 bases from J, with 15 bases between. Germline CDR1 is MNHNS and CDR2 is SASEGT. DNA of the CDR3: TGTGCCAGCAGTGAAGGGGCCGGGACATCGACCTACGAGCAGTACTTC. This translates into CASSEGAGTSTYEQYF.

This clone was seen a handful of times. The chain carries TRBV30 and TRBJ2-2; no definite D call. Trimming shortened V by 3 bases and J by 2 bases, and 7 bases separated the two germline ends. This CDR3 comprises 13 residues. The V gene's germline CDR1 is GTSNPN and CDR2 SVGIG (reference sequence). CDR3 nucleotides: TGTGCCTGGAGCAGGCTCAACACCGGGGAGCTGTTTTTT. Encoded protein: CAWSRLNTGELFF.

The chain employs TRBV5-1 and TRBJ1-1; 9 positions agree with TRBD1. Germline CDR1 SGHRS, CDR2 YFSETQ. V shed 0 bases and J 5 bases; nucleotides not matched to a gene: 2. CDR3 length: 14 amino acids. The DNA of the CDR3 is TGCGCCAGCAGCTTGGCTGACAGGGGGACTGAAGCTTTCTTT. Translation: CASSLADRGTEAFF.

The chain carries TRBV6-5 and TRBJ2-1; 7 nucleotides align to TRBD1. The CDR3 sequence is 11 residues long. Trimming took 6 bases from V and 9 from J; bases not matched to a gene: 2. Germline V gene sequence: CDR1 MNHEY, CDR2 SVGAGI. The CDR3 DNA is TGTGCCAGCAGCCGACAGGGTGAGCAGTTCTTC. Encoded protein: CASSRQGEQFF.

V gene TRBV4-1 combines with J gene TRBJ2-7; weak D call: TRBD1 (5 bases). Trimming shortened V by 3 bases and J by 4 bases, and 13 bases separated the two germline ends. CDR1 and CDR2 from the germline V gene are MGHRA and YSYEKL. The CDR3 contains 14 residues. CDR3 in amino acids: CASSHLRAGYEQYF. The CDR3 nucleotides read TGCGCCAGCAGCCATCTCAGGGCCGGGTACGAGCAGTACTTC.

This chain uses TRBV9 with TRBJ2-3; maybe TRBD2 (6 bases). The ends were cut back, 2 bases at V and 4 bases at J, with 11 bases in the middle. The germline V gene has CDR1 SGDLS and CDR2 YYNGEE. The CDR3 has 14 amino acids. The DNA of the CDR3 is TGTGCCAGCAGCGTGGGCGGGGCGGCAGATACGCAGTATTTT. This encodes CASSVGGAADTQYF.

The chain is built from TRBV11-2 and TRBJ2-7, with 7 bases lining up with TRBD2. Germline V lookup: CDR1 SGHAT, CDR2 FQNNGV. V shed 6 bases and J 0 bases; nucleotides not matched to a gene: 2. The CDR3 is 13 residues long. The CDR3 spells CASRGGSSYEQYF. CDR3 DNA sequence: TGTGCCAGCAGGGGCGGGAGCTCCTACGAGCAGTACTTC.

This chain joins TRBV6-6 and TRBJ2-2, with no clear D. The germline CDR1 and CDR2 sequences are MNHNY and SVGAGI (reference sequence). V was cut by 6 bases and J by 4 bases, with 6 bases left in between. The CDR3 consists of 12 residues. The CDR3 is CASSHSTGELFF. CDR3 bases: TGTGCCAGCAGCCACAGCACCGGGGAGCTGTTTTTT.

On this clone itself: Other DNA sequences in this sample translate to the same CDR3. The V call is TRBV7-9, the J call TRBJ1-3, with 8 bases matching TRBD1. V gave up 2 bases and J gave up 0 bases; unmatched junction bases: 0. Per the germline V gene, CDR1 is SEHNR and CDR2 is FQNEAQ (reference sequence). The CDR3 extends over 15 amino acids. In DNA form, the CDR3 reads TGTGCCAGCAGCTTAACAGGGGGCTCTGGAAACACCATATATTTT. As protein: CASSLTGGSGNTIYF.

This chain uses TRBV27 with TRBJ2-7; tentative D call: TRBD2 (6 bases). Trimming cost V 5 bases and J 3 bases, with 14 bases left between them. CDR1 and CDR2 from the germline V gene are MNHEY and SMNVEV (reference sequence). The CDR3 has 14 residues. CDR3 nucleotide sequence: TGTGCCAGCAGTAGGGGACTTAGAAACTACGAGCAGTACTTC. Amino acids: CASSRGLRNYEQYF.

The V and J genes are TRBV28 and TRBJ2-1; D may be TRBD2 (6 bases). V lost 5 bases and J lost 8, with 16 bases in between. Germline assignment: CDR1 MDHEN and CDR2 SYDVKM. The CDR3 has 14 residues. The DNA of the CDR3 is TGTGCCAGCAGTGGGGATGCGGGGTTCGATGAGCAGTTCTTC. This codes for CASSGDAGFDEQFF.

This clone was observed a handful of times. The chain carries TRBV28 and TRBJ2-3; the D is unclear. V lost 3 bases and J lost 2, with 3 bases in between. The germline V gene encodes CDR1 MDHEN and CDR2 SYDVKM. This CDR3 region has 12 residues. For the CDR3, the DNA is TGTGCCAGCAGTTTTCTCACAGATACGCAGTATTTT. Protein: CASSFLTDTQYF.

This chain uses TRBV10-3 with TRBJ2-3, with D perhaps TRBD1 (6 bases). The germline CDR1 and CDR2 sequences are ENHRY and SYGVKD. The V end lost 0 bases, the J end lost 6 bases, and 16 bases lay between the germline ends. The CDR3 consists of 16 residues. The CDR3 spells CAISESGQYSGDTQYF. The CDR3 DNA sequence: TGTGCCATCAGTGAGTCCGGACAGTACTCGGGCGATACGCAGTATTTT.

The chain recombines TRBV11-2 with TRBJ2-7; 9 bases align to TRBD2. Trimming took 8 bases from V and 6 from J; bases not matched to a gene: 14. The CDR3 loop spans 15 amino acids. Per germline, CDR1 SGHAT and CDR2 FQNNGV. The CDR3 is CASQGIAGDLGEQYF. As DNA, the CDR3 is TGTGCCAGCCAAGGTATAGCGGGAGACCTGGGCGAGCAGTACTTC.

This clone was found a few times. V is TRBV5-8 and J is TRBJ2-7; TRBD1 aligns across 11 bases. Germline V CDR1 and CDR2: SGHTS, YDEGEE. The CDR3 consists of 15 residues. V was pared by 2 bases and J by 6 bases, with 7 bases of the junction left unmatched. The CDR3 protein is CASSFFGTGGSEQYF. The DNA of the CDR3 is TGTGCCAGCAGCTTTTTCGGGACAGGGGGGTCCGAGCAGTACTTC.

The J gene is TRBJ2-1, the V gene TRBV11-2; tentatively, D is TRBD2 (5 bases). V dropped 5 bases and J dropped 8 bases, with 16 bases sitting between them. The CDR3 covers 14 residues. Germline V CDR1 and CDR2: SGHAT, FQNNGV. This CDR3 reads CASSRGPGRDEQFF. CDR3 in DNA: TGTGCCAGCAGCCGCGGACCCGGGCGGGATGAGCAGTTCTTC. Supplemented by reference TRBV11-2 and TRBJ2-1, the full variable domain reads EAGVAQSPRYKIIEKRQSVAFWCNPISGHATLYWYQQILGQGPKLLIQFQNNGVVDDSQLPKDRFSAERLKGVDSTLKIQPAKLEDSAVYLCASSRGPGRDEQFFGPGTRLTVL.

The chain has TRBV7-2 and TRBJ2-2, with 7 bases that match TRBD2. With V trimmed by 5 bases and J by 5 bases, 14 bases remained unmatched. The CDR3 is made up of 17 amino acids. CDR1 is SGHTA and CDR2 is FQGNSA in the germline V gene. CDR3 loop: CASSRILGEAGTGELFF. DNA for the CDR3: TGTGCCAGCAGCCGAATCTTGGGGGAAGCGGGGACCGGGGAGCTGTTTTTT.

This clone was picked up a small number of times. J is TRBJ1-3 and V is TRBV28, with D uncertain. CDR1 and CDR2 (germline): MDHEN, SYDVKM. This CDR3 contains 13 residues. Trimming removed 3 bases at V and 4 bases at J, with 7 bases between. The CDR3 is CASSLEAGNTIYF. Written as DNA, the CDR3 is TGTGCCAGCAGTTTGGAAGCGGGAAACACCATATATTTT.

The chain has TRBV4-1 and TRBJ1-5, with 10 bases identical to TRBD1. V lost 2 bases and J lost 2; bases outside the gene matches: 6. This CDR3 is built from 17 residues. The V gene's germline CDR1 is MGHRA and CDR2 YSYEKL. CDR3 bases: TGCGCCAGCAGCCAACGACAGGGGGCGGGTGGCAATCAGCCCCAGCATTTT. Residues: CASSQRQGAGGNQPQHF.

This clone has a single count. V usage is TRBV9 and J usage is TRBJ2-1; D might be TRBD2 (6 bases). The CDR3 runs 16 residues. Germline loops: CDR1 SGDLS, CDR2 YYNGEE. V lost 4 bases and J 8 bases, leaving 22 bases between the germline ends. CDR3 region: CASSPAAGSFHDEQFF. DNA for the CDR3: TGTGCCAGCAGCCCGGCGGCGGGAAGTTTTCACGATGAGCAGTTCTTC.

This chain links TRBV7-2 with TRBJ2-7, with 11 bases identical to TRBD1. The CDR3 is 19 residues long. Looked up from germline, CDR1 is SGHTA and CDR2 is FQGNSA. Unmatched junction bases numbered 13, after V lost 2 bases and J lost 1 base. The CDR3 is CASSLPRGPGQGASYEQYF. The CDR3 nucleotides are TGTGCCAGCAGCTTACCCCGGGGTCCCGGACAGGGGGCATCCTACGAGCAGTACTTC. Full variable domain (outside the CDR3, taken from reference TRBV7-2 and TRBJ2-7): GAGVSQSPSNKVTEKGKDVELRCDPISGHTALYWYRQSLGQGLEFLIYFQGNSAPDKSGLPSDRFSAERTGGSVSTLTIQRTQQEDSAVYLCASSLPRGPGQGASYEQYFGPGTRLTVT.

This clone has just one count. This chain joins TRBV28 and TRBJ1-5; 8 nucleotides line up with TRBD1. The trim removed 2 bases at V and 1 base at J, leaving 7 bases unmatched. The CDR3 is made up of 17 amino acids. The V gene's germline CDR1 is MDHEN and CDR2 SYDVKM. CDR3 DNA: TGTGCCAGCAGTTTACCCTACGACAGGGGAAGCAATCAGCCCCAGCATTTT. Translated: CASSLPYDRGSNQPQHF.